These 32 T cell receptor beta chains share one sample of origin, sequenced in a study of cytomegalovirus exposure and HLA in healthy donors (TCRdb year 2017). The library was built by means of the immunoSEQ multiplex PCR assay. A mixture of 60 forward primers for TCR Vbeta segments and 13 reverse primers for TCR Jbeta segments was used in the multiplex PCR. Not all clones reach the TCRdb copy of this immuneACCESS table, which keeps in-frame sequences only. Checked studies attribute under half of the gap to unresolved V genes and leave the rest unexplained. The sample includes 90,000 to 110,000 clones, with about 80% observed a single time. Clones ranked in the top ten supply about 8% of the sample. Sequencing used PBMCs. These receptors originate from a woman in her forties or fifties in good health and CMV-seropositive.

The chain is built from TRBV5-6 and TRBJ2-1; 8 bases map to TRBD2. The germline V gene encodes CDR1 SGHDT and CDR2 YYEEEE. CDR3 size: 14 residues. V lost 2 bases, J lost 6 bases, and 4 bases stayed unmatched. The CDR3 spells CASSLTTSVNEQFF. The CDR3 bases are TGTGCCAGCAGCTTAACGACTAGCGTCAATGAGCAGTTCTTC.

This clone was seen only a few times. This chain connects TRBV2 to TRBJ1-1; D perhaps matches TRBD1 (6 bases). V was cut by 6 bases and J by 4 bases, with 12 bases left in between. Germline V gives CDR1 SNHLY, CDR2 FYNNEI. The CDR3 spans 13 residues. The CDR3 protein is CASRARGGTEAFF. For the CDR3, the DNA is TGTGCCAGCAGGGCCAGGGGTGGCACTGAAGCTTTCTTT.

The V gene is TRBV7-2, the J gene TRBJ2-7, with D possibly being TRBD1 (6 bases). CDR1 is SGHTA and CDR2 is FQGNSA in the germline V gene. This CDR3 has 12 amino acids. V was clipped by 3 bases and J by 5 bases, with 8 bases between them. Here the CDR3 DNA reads TGTGCCAGCAGCTTCAGGGGAAACGAGCAGTACTTC. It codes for CASSFRGNEQYF. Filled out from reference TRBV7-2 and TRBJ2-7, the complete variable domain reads GAGVSQSPSNKVTEKGKDVELRCDPISGHTALYWYRQSLGQGLEFLIYFQGNSAPDKSGLPSDRFSAERTGGSVSTLTIQRTQQEDSAVYLCASSFRGNEQYFGPGTRLTVT.

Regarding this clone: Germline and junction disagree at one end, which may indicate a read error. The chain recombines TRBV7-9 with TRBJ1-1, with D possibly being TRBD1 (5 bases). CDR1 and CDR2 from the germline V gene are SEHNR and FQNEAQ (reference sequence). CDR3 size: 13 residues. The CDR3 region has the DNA TGTTCCAGCAACCGGGACTTAAACTCTGAAGCTTTCTTT. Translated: CSSNRDLNSEAFF.

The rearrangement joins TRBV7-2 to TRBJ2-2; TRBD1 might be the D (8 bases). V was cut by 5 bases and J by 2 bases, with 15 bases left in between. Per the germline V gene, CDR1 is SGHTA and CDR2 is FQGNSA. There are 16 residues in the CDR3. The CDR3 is CASSRNRGGNTGELFF. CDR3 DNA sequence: TGTGCCAGCAGCCGAAACAGGGGGGGAAACACCGGGGAGCTGTTTTTT.

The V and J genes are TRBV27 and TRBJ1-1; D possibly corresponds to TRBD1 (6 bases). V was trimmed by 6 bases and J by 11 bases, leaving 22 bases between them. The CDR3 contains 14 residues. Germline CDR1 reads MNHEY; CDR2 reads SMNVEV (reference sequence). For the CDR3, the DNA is TGTGCCAGCAGCCGAGGGGGGGGAGAACGGCGGGCTTTCTTT. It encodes CASSRGGGERRAFF.

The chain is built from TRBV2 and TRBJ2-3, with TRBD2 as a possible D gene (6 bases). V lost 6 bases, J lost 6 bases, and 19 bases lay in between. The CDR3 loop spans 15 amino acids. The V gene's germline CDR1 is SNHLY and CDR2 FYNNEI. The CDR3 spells CASSRLVPSADTQYF. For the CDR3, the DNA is TGTGCCAGCAGCAGACTAGTCCCTTCCGCCGATACGCAGTATTTT.

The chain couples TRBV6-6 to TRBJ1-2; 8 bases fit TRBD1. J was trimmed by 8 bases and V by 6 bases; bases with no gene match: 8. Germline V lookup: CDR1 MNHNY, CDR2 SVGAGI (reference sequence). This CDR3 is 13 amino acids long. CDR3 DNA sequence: TGTGCCAGCAGGACACAACAGGGGGGAGGCTACACCTTC. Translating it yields CASRTQQGGGYTF.

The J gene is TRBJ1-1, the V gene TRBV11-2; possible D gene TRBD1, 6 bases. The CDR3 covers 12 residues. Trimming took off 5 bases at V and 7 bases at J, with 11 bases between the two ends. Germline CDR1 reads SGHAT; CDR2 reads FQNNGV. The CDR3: CASSQGGVEAFF. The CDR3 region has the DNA TGTGCCAGCAGCCAAGGGGGGGTTGAAGCTTTCTTT.

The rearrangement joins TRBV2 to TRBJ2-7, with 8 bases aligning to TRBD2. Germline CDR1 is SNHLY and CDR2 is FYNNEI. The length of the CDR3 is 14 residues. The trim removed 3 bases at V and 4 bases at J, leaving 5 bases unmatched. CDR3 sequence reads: CASSEDGRGYEQYF. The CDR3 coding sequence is TGTGCCAGCAGTGAGGACGGGAGGGGTTACGAGCAGTACTTC.

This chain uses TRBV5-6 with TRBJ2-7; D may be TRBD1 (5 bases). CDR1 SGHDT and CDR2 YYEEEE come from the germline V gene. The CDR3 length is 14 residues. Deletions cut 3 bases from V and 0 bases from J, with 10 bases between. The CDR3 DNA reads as TGTGCCAGCAGCTCCGGACAAATCTCCTACGAGCAGTACTTC. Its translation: CASSSGQISYEQYF.

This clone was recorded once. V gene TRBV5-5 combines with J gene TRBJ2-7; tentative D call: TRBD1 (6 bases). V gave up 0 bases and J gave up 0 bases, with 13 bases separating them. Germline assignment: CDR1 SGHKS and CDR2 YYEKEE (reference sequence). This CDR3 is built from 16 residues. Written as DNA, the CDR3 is TGTGCCAGCAGCTTGGCCGGGACACTGAGCTCCTACGAGCAGTACTTC. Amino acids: CASSLAGTLSSYEQYF. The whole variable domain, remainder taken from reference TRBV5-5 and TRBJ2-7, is DAGVTQSPTHLIKTRGQQVTLRCSPISGHKSVSWYQQVLGQGPQFIFQYYEKEERGRGNFPDRFSARQFPNYSSELNVNALLLGDSALYLCASSLAGTLSSYEQYFGPGTRLTVT.

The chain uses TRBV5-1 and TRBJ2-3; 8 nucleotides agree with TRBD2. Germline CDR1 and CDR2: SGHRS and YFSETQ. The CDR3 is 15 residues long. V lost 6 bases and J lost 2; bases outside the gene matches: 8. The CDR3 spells CASNLRGGDTDTQYF. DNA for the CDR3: TGCGCCAGCAACCTTCGGGGGGGCGACACAGATACGCAGTATTTT.

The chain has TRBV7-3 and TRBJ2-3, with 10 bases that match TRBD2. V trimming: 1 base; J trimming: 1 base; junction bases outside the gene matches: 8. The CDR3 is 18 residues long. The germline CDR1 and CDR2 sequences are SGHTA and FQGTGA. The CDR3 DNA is TGTGCCAGCAGCTTAATGGCTAGCGGGAGCACTGGCACAGATACGCAGTATTTT. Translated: CASSLMASGSTGTDTQYF.

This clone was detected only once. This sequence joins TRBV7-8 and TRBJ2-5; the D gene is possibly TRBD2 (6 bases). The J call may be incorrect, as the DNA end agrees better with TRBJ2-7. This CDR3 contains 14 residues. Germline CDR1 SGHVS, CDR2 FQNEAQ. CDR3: CASSFPGDPYEQYF. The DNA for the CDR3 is TGTGCCAGCAGCTTCCCGGGAGATCCTTACGAGCAGTACTTC.

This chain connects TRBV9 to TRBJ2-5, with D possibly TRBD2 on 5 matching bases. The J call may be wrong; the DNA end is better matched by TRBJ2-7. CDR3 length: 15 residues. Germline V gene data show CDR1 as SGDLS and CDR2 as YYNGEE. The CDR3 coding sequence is TGTGCCAGCAGCGTAGGGGAGACGGATGCCTACGAGCAGTACTTC. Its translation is CASSVGETDAYEQYF.

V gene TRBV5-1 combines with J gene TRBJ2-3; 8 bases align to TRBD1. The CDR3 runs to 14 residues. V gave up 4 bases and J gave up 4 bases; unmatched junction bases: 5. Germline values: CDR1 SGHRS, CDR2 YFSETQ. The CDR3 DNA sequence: TGCGCCAGCAGCCCCGGACAGGGCCCAGATACGCAGTATTTT. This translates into CASSPGQGPDTQYF.

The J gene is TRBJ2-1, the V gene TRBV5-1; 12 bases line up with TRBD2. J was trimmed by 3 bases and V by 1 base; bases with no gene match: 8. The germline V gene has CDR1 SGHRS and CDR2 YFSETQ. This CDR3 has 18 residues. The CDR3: CASSLIRLAGDLYNEQFF. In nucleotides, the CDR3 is TGCGCCAGCAGCTTGATTAGACTAGCGGGAGACCTCTACAATGAGCAGTTCTTC.

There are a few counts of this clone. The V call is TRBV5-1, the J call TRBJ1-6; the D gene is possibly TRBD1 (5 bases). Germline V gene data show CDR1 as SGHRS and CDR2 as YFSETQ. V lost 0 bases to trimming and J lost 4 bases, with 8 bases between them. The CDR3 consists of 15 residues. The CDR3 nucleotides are TGCGCCAGCAGCTTGGGGCAGGGTTATAATTCACCCCTCCACTTT. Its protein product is CASSLGQGYNSPLHF.

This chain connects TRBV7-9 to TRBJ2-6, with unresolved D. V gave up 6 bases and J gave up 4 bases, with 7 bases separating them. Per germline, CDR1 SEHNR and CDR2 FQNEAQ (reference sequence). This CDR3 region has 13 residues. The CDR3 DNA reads TGTGCCAGCAGACCAGAAGGGGCCAACGTCCTGACTTTC. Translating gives CASRPEGANVLTF.

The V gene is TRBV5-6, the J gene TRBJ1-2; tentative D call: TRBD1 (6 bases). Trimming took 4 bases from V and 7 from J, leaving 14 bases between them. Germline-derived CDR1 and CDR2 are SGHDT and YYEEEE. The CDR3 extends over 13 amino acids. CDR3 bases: TGTGCCAGCAGCCTCACAGGGCTAATTGGCTACACCTTC. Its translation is CASSLTGLIGYTF.

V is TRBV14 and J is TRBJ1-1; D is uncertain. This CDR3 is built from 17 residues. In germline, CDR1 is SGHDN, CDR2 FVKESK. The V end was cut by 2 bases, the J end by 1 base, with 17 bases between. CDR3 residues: CASSQKTPTRGNTEAFF. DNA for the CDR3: TGTGCCAGCAGCCAAAAAACGCCGACCCGAGGGAACACTGAAGCTTTCTTT.

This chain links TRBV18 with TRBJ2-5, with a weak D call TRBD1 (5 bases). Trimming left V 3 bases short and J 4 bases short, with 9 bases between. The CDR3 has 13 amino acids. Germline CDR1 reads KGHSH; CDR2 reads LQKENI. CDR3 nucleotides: TGTGCCAGCTCACCCGGGCAGGGAGAGACCCAGTACTTC. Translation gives CASSPGQGETQYF.

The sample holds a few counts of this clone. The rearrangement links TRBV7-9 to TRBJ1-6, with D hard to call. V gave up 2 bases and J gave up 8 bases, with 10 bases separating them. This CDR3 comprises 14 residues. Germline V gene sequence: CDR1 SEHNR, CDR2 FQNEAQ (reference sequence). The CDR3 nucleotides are TGTGCCAGCAGCTTAAGCGGACCTTATTCACCCCTCCACTTT. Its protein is CASSLSGPYSPLHF. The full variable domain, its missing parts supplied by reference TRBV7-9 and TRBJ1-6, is DTGVSQNPRHKITKRGQNVTFRCDPISEHNRLYWYRQTLGQGPEFLTYFQNEAQLEKSRLLSDRFSAERPKGSFSTLEIQRTEQGDSAMYLCASSLSGPYSPLHFGNGTRLTVT.

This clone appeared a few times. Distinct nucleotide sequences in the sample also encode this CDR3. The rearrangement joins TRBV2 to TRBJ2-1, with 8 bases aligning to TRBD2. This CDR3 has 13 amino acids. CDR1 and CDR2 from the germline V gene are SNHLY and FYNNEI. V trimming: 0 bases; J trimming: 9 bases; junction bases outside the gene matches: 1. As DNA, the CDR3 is TGTGCCAGCAGTGAAGCGGCGGGAGGTGAGCAGTTCTTC. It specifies CASSEAAGGEQFF.

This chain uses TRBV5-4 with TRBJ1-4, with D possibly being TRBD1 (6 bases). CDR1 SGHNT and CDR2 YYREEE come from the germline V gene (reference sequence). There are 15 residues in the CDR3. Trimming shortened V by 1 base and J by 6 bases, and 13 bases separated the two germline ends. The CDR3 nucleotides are TGTGCCAGCAGCTTGTTGGGGGCGCCTGATGAAAAACTGTTTTTT. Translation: CASSLLGAPDEKLFF.

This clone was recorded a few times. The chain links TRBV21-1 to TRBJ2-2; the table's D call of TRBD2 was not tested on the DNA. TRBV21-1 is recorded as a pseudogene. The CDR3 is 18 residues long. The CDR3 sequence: CASSPWAATSGRTGELFF. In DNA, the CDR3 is TGTGCCAGCAGCCCGTGGGCGGCGACTAGCGGGAGAACCGGGGAGCTGTTTTTT.

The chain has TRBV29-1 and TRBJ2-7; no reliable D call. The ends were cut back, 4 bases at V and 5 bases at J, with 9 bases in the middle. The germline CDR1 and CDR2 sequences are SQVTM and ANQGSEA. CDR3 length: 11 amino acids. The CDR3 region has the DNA TGCAGCGTTGTGAAGCTTGACGAGCAGTACTTC. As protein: CSVVKLDEQYF.

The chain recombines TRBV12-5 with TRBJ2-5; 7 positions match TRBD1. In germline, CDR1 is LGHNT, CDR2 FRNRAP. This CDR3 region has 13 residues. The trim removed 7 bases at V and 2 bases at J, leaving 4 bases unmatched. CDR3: CASAGTEQETQYF. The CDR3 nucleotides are TGTGCTAGTGCCGGGACAGAACAAGAGACCCAGTACTTC.

The CDR3: CASSGQGTPGIEAFF. The CDR3 DNA reads TGCGCCAGCAGCGGGCAAGGGACACCAGGGATTGAAGCTTTCTTT. The chain uses TRBV5-1 and TRBJ1-1; possibly TRBD1 for D (6 bases). Per germline, CDR1 SGHRS and CDR2 YFSETQ. The CDR3 loop spans 15 amino acids. Trimming took 4 bases from V and 7 from J, leaving 20 bases between them.

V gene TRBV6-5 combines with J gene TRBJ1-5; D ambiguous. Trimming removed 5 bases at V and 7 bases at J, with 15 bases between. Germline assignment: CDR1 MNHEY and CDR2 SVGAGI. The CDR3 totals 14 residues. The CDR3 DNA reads TGTGCCAGCAGTCCCCCCGGGGATAGGCAGCCCCAGCATTTT. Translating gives CASSPPGDRQPQHF.

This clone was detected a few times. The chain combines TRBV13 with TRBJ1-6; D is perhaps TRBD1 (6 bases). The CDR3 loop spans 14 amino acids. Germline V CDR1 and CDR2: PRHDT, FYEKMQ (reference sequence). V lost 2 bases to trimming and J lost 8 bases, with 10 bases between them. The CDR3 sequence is CASSLRDTYSPLHF. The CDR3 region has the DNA TGTGCCAGCAGCTTAAGGGACACCTATTCACCCCTCCACTTT.